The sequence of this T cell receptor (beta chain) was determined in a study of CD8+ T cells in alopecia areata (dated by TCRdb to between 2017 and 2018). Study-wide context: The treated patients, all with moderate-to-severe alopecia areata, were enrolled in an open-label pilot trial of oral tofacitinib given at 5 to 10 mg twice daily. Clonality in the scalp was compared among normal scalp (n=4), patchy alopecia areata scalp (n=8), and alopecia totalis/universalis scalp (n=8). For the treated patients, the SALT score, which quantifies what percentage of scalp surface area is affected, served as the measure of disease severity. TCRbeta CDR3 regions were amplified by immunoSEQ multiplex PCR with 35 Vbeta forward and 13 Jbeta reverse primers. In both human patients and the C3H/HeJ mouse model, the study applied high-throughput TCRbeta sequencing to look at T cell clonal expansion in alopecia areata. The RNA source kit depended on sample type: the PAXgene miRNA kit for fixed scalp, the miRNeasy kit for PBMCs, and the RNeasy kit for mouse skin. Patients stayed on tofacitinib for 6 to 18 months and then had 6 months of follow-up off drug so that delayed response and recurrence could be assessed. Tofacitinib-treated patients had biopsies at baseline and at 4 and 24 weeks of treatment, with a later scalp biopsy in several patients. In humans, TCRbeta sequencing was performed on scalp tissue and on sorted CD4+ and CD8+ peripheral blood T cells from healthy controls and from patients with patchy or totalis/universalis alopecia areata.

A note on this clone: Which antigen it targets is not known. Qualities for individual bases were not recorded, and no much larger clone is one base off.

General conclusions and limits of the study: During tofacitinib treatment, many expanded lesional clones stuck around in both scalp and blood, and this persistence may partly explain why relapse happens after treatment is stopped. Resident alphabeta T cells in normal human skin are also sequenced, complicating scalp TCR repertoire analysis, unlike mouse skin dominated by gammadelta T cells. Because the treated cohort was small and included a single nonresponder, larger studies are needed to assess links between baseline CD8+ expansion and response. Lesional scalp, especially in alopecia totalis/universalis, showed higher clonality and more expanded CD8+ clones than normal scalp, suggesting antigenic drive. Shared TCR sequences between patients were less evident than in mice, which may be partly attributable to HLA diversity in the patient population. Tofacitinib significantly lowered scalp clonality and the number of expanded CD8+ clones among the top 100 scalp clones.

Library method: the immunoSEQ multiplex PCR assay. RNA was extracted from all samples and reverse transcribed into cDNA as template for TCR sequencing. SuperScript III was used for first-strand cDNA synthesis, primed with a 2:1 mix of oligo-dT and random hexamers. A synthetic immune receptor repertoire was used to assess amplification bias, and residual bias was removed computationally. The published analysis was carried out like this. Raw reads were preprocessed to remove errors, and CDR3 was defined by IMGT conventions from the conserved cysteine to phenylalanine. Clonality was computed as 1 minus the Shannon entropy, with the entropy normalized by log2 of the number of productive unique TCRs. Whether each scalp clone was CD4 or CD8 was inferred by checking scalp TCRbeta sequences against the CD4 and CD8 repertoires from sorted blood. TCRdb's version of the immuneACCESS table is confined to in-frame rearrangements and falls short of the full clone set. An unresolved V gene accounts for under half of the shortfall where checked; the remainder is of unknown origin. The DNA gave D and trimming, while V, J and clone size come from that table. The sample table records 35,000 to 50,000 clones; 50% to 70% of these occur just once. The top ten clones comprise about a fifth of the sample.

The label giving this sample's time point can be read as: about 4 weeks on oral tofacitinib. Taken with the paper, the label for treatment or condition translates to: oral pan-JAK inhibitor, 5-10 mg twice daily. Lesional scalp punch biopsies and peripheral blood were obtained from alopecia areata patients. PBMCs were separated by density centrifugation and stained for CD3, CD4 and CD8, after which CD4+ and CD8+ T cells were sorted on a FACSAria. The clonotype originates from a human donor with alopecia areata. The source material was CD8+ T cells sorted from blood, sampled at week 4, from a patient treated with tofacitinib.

The nucleotide sequence reads TGCAGCGGTTCAGGGGGCAATGACTATGGCTACACCTTC. Translated, this is CSGSGGNDYGYTF. The V and J genes are TRBV29-1 and TRBJ1-2; 8 bases in the middle match TRBD1. Sequences SQVTM (CDR1) and ANQGSEA (CDR2) are obtained from the germline V gene. The germline V and J ends show losses of 7 bases and 3 bases respectively, and no gene match explains 7 bases of the junction. The CDR3 sequence holds 13 residues, the cysteine and phenylalanine included. The entry retains the CDR3 DNA only, 39 bases that are in frame from base 1.